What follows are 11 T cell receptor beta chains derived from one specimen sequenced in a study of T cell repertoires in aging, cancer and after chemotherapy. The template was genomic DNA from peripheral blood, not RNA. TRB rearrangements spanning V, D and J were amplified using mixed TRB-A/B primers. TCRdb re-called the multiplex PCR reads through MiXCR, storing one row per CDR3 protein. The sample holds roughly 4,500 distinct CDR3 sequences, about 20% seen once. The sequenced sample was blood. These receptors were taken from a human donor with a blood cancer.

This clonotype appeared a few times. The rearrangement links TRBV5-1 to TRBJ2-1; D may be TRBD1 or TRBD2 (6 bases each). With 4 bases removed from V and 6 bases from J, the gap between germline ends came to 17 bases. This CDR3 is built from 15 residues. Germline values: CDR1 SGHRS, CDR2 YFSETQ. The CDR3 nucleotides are TGCGCCAGCAGCCCGGGACATGGAGGGGTCAATGAGCAGTTCTTC. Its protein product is CASSPGHGGVNEQFF.

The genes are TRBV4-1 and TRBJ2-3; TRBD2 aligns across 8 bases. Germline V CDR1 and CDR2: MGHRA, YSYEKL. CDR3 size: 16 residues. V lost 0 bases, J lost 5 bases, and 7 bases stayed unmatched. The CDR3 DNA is TGCGCCAGCAGCCAAGATGGGACTAGTGGCGGAGATACGCAGTATTTT. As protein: CASSQDGTSGGDTQYF.

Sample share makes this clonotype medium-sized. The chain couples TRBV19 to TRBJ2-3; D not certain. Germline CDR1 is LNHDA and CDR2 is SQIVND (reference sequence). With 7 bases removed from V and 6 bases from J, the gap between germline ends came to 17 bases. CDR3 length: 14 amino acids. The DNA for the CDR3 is TGTGCCAGTACCCCCGACGTAGATTTGGATACGCAGTATTTT. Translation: CASTPDVDLDTQYF.

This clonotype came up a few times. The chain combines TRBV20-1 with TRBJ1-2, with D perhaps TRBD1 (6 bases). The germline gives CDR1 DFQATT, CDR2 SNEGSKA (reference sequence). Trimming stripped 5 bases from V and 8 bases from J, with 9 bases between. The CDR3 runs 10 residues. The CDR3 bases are TGCAGTGCTCGACAGGTGGGCTACACCTTC. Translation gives CSARQVGYTF.

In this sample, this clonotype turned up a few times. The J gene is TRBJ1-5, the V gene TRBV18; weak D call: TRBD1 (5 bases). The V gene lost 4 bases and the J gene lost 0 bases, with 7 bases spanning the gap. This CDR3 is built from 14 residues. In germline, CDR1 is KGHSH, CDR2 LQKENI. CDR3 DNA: TGTGCCAGCTCACGGGGGGGTAGCAATCAGCCCCAGCATTTT. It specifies CASSRGGSNQPQHF.

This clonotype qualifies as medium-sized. The CDR3 reads CASSENRGGQPQHF. The CDR3 region has the DNA TGTGCCAGCAGTGAAAATAGGGGAGGTCAGCCCCAGCATTTT. The chain employs TRBV6-1 and TRBJ1-5; D perhaps matches TRBD1 (5 bases). Germline values: CDR1 MNHNS, CDR2 SASEGT. CDR3 size: 14 residues. V was trimmed by 2 bases and J by 6 bases, leaving 11 bases between them.

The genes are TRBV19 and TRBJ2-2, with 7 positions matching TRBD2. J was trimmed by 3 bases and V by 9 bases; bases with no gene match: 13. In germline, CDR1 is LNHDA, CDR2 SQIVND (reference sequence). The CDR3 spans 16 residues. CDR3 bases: TGTGCCAGCCAACCCGCAGGAGCGGGGTACACCGGGGAGCTGTTTTTT. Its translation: CASQPAGAGYTGELFF.

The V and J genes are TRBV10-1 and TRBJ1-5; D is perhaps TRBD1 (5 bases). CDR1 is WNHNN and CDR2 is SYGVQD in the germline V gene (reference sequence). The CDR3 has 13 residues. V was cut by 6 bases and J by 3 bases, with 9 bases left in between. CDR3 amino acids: CASSMGVNQPQHF. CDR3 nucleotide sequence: TGCGCCAGCAGCATGGGGGTCAATCAGCCCCAGCATTTT.

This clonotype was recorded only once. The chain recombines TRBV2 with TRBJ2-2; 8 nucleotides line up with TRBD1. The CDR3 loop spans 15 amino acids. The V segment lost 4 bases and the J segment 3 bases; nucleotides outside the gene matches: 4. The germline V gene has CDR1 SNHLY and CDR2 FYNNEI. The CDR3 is CASSGGTGDTGELFF. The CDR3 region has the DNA TGTGCCAGCAGTGGGGGGACAGGTGACACCGGGGAGCTGTTTTTT.

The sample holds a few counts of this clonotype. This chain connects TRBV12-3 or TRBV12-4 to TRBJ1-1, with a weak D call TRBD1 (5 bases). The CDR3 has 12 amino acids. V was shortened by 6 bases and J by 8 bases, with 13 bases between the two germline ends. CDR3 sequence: CASSRGGTEAFF. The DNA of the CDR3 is TGTGCCAGCAGCCGGGGGGGGACCGAAGCTTTCTTT.

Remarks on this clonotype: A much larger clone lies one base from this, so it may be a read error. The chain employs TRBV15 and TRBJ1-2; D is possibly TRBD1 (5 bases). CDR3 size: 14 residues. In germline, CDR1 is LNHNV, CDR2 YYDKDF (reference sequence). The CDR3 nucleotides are TGTGTCACCAGACACGGCGGGGACCCCTATGGCTACACCTTC. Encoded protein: CVTRHGGDPYGYTF.